The clone carrying this T cell receptor (beta chain) was seen ten or more times. Its cognate antigen is unknown. This record belongs to a study of T cells in Graves' hyperthyroidism and ophthalmopathy. This CDR3 spans 15 amino acids. Looked up from germline, CDR1 is PRHDT and CDR2 is FYEKMQ (reference sequence). Trimming stripped 2 bases from V and 3 bases from J, with 8 bases between. Amplified regions were TCR beta CDR3 sequences from RNA transcripts. TCR CDR3 underwent first-round RT-PCR with the HTBI primer set. In TCRdb, the multiplex PCR reads were re-called with MiXCR into one record per CDR3 protein. Counted here are around 760,000 distinct CDR3 sequences, 30% to 40% occurring once; the ten biggest clones make up around 31%. Overall study findings and caveats: Most clonotypes expanded in thyroid above 0.001 were likewise present in blood.

This chain uses TRBV13 with TRBJ1-6, with D uncertain. The clonotype was recovered from a woman in her thirties or forties with Graves' hyperthyroidism. The sample was blood. CDR3 protein: CASSLRGFYNSPLHF. In DNA form, the CDR3 reads TGTGCCAGCAGCTTACGAGGGTTCTATAATTCACCCCTCCACTTT. The complete variable domain, with remaining parts taken from reference TRBV13 and TRBJ1-6, reads AAGVIQSPRHLIKEKRETATLKCYPIPRHDTVYWYQQGPGQDPQFLISFYEKMQSDKGSIPDRFSAQQFSDYHSELNMSSLELGDSALYFCASSLRGFYNSPLHFGNGTRLTVT.